These 19 T cell receptor beta chains originate from one sample sequenced in a study of PD-1 blockade in classical Hodgkin lymphoma. Brentuximab vedotin exposure varied among the patients, all of whom had relapsed after autologous stem cell transplantation. Repertoires were generated with immunoSEQ multiplex PCR, while TCRdb's copy carries only in-frame clones and drops some. The data show around 39,000 clones, approximately 82% seen once. Sequencing used peripheral blood mononuclear cells (PBMCs), obtained before the second cycle of nivolumab. Receptors originate from a human donor with classical Hodgkin lymphoma.

This clone turned up a few times. The DNA of the CDR3 is TGTGCCAGTAGTGTCTCGGATGCCTGGGGGAATGGAAACACCATATATTTT. Protein: CASSVSDAWGNGNTIYF. This chain links TRBV19 with TRBJ1-3; D possibly corresponds to TRBD1 (5 bases). CDR3 length equals 17 residues. V dropped 5 bases and J dropped 3 bases, with 20 bases sitting between them. The germline V gene has CDR1 LNHDA and CDR2 SQIVND (reference sequence).

The gene calls are TRBV5-1 and TRBJ1-6, with TRBD1 as a possible D gene (5 bases). CDR3 length: 14 residues. With 4 bases removed from V and 6 bases from J, the gap between germline ends came to 11 bases. The V gene's germline CDR1 is SGHRS and CDR2 YFSETQ. CDR3 residues: CASSPTASNSPLHF. The CDR3 nucleotides are TGCGCCAGCAGCCCGACAGCCAGTAATTCACCCCTCCACTTT.

The V gene is TRBV7-2, the J gene TRBJ2-3, with D possibly matching TRBD2 (6 bases). From germline, CDR1 is SGHTA and CDR2 FQGNSA. The CDR3 has 16 residues. Deletions cut 1 base from V and 14 bases from J, with 25 bases between. The chain's CDR3 is CASSLGVSGGWGPRYF. Written as DNA, the CDR3 is TGTGCCAGCAGCTTAGGAGTATCAGGAGGGTGGGGCCCTCGGTATTTT.

The gene calls are TRBV7-2 and TRBJ2-1, with D possibly being TRBD2 (5 bases). The CDR3 covers 15 residues. V was shortened by 1 base and J by 3 bases, with 10 bases between the two germline ends. The germline V gene has CDR1 SGHTA and CDR2 FQGNSA. CDR3 sequence (DNA): TGTGCCAGCAGCTTAGGGGTGGGGAGCTACAATGAGCAGTTCTTC. Its protein product is CASSLGVGSYNEQFF.

The chain couples TRBV9 to TRBJ2-7; D ambiguous. There are 14 residues in the CDR3. Trimming cost V 0 bases and J 2 bases, with 9 bases left between them. Germline V gene sequence: CDR1 SGDLS, CDR2 YYNGEE. The CDR3 sequence is CASSVGAATYEQYF. For the CDR3, the DNA is TGTGCCAGCAGCGTAGGTGCAGCAACCTACGAGCAGTACTTC.

This clone was picked up one time. J is TRBJ2-3 and V is TRBV9; weak D call: TRBD2 (7 bases). There are 15 residues in the CDR3. Trimming took off 4 bases at V and 3 bases at J, with 15 bases between the two ends. The germline V gene encodes CDR1 SGDLS and CDR2 YYNGEE. The CDR3 bases are TGTGCCAGCAGCCCTCGGGGGGCGGGGACAGATACGCAGTATTTT. Translating gives CASSPRGAGTDTQYF.

The chain combines TRBV9 with TRBJ2-3; D could derive from TRBD1 or TRBD2 (6 bases each). V was shortened by 4 bases and J by 0 bases, with 15 bases between the two germline ends. CDR1 and CDR2 from the germline V gene are SGDLS and YYNGEE. The CDR3 runs to 16 residues. Here the CDR3 DNA reads TGTGCCAGCAGCTCAGGAGGGGGACGTAGCACAGATACGCAGTATTTT. It specifies CASSSGGGRSTDTQYF.

The chain links TRBV27 to TRBJ2-1; D remains unclear. The CDR3 is 13 residues long. With 3 bases removed from V and 8 bases from J, the gap between germline ends came to 11 bases. Germline V gene sequence: CDR1 MNHEY, CDR2 SMNVEV (reference sequence). The CDR3 is CASSFSFIDEQFF. The CDR3, as DNA: TGTGCCAGCAGTTTTAGTTTTATCGATGAGCAGTTCTTC.

The chain links TRBV7-9 to TRBJ2-1; weak D call: TRBD2 (5 bases). V shed 5 bases and J shed 2 bases, with 10 bases lying between them. Germline-derived CDR1 and CDR2 are SEHNR and FQNEAQ (reference sequence). CDR3 length equals 14 residues. CDR3: CASSRDETYNEQFF. CDR3 sequence (DNA): TGTGCCAGCAGCCGGGATGAAACCTACAATGAGCAGTTCTTC. The full variable domain, with the rest looked up from reference TRBV7-9 and TRBJ2-1, is DTGVSQNPRHKITKRGQNVTFRCDPISEHNRLYWYRQTLGQGPEFLTYFQNEAQLEKSRLLSDRFSAERPKGSFSTLEIQRTEQGDSAMYLCASSRDETYNEQFFGPGTRLTVL.

A few counts support this clone. The rearrangement uses TRBV5-6 and TRBJ2-5; D is ambiguous. CDR1 and CDR2 from the germline V gene are SGHDT and YYEEEE. Trimming pared 0 bases from V and 0 bases from J, leaving 12 bases between. This CDR3 has 16 amino acids. The CDR3 region has the DNA TGTGCCAGCAGCTTGGGTTTAGGAACGTACCAAGAGACCCAGTACTTC. It codes for CASSLGLGTYQETQYF.

The rearrangement uses TRBV5-1 and TRBJ1-2; 11 nucleotides match TRBD1. Germline CDR1 is SGHRS and CDR2 is YFSETQ. V was clipped by 7 bases and J by 6 bases; unmatched bases: 8. The CDR3 spans 14 residues. The DNA for the CDR3 is TGCGCCAGCTCACGGACAGGGGGCGCCGATGGCTACACCTTC. Protein: CASSRTGGADGYTF.

This rearrangement joins TRBV27 to TRBJ2-4, with D uncertain. The CDR3 length is 17 residues. The V end lost 2 bases, the J end lost 0 bases, and 14 bases lay between the germline ends. Germline lookup yields CDR1 MNHEY and CDR2 SMNVEV (reference sequence). CDR3 sequence reads: CASSLTGPRLAKNIQYF. CDR3 nucleotide sequence: TGTGCCAGCAGTTTAACCGGACCCCGGCTAGCCAAAAACATTCAGTACTTC.

The chain is built from TRBV6-1 and TRBJ1-1, with D maybe TRBD1 (5 bases). Germline-derived CDR1 and CDR2 are MNHNS and SASEGT. Deletions cut 3 bases from V and 1 base from J, with 6 bases between. The CDR3 length is 13 residues. The CDR3 DNA is TGTGCCAGCAGTGATCAGGGGAACACTGAAGCTTTCTTT. Translated: CASSDQGNTEAFF.

J is TRBJ2-1 and V is TRBV5-1; D remains ambiguous. V shed 1 base and J shed 7 bases, with 9 bases lying between them. Per germline, CDR1 SGHRS and CDR2 YFSETQ. The CDR3 length is 13 residues. CDR3 sequence: CASSLWQSNEQFF. As DNA, the CDR3 is TGCGCCAGCAGCTTGTGGCAGTCAAATGAGCAGTTCTTC.

The V call is TRBV10-3, the J call TRBJ2-7; possible D gene TRBD1, 6 bases. CDR1 is ENHRY, CDR2 SYGVKD, per germline. The CDR3 extends over 13 amino acids. V was trimmed by 1 base and J by 7 bases, leaving 11 bases between them. The CDR3: CAISEYREDEQYF. CDR3 coding DNA: TGTGCCATCAGTGAGTACAGGGAAGATGAGCAGTACTTC.

The table lists this clone with a few counts. The rearrangement uses TRBV9 and TRBJ1-2; D ambiguous. The CDR3 spans 16 residues. CDR1 SGDLS and CDR2 YYNGEE come from the germline V gene. Trimming stripped 0 bases from V and 0 bases from J, with 12 bases between. The CDR3 DNA follows: TGTGCCAGCAGCGTAGACGGCTCGAATTCTAACTATGGCTACACCTTC. Its translation is CASSVDGSNSNYGYTF.

This clone was recorded once. The chain carries TRBV4-3 and TRBJ2-5; possible D gene TRBD2, 5 bases. With 0 bases removed from V and 9 bases from J, the gap between germline ends came to 20 bases. The CDR3 covers 16 residues. In germline, CDR1 is LGHNA, CDR2 YSLEER. CDR3 DNA: TGCGCCAGCAGCCAAGATCCCCACAGCCGCGTGGAGGCCCAGTACTTC. Protein sequence: CASSQDPHSRVEAQYF.

The genes are TRBV4-1 and TRBJ2-3; D tentatively reads TRBD1 or TRBD2 (7 bases each). This CDR3 contains 15 residues. CDR1 and CDR2 (germline): MGHRA, YSYEKL. The V and J ends lost 1 base and 5 bases respectively, with 13 bases between them. The CDR3: CASSQGGRGGDTQYF. CDR3 bases: TGCGCCAGCAGCCAAGGGGGCAGGGGGGGAGATACGCAGTATTTT.

The V gene is TRBV5-6, the J gene TRBJ2-3; D call uncertain. The germline V and J ends were trimmed by 4 bases and 2 bases, with 11 bases remaining between them. This CDR3 is 14 amino acids long. CDR1 and CDR2 (germline): SGHDT, YYEEEE. The CDR3 reads CASSLGGDTDTQYF. CDR3 nucleotide sequence: TGTGCCAGCAGCCTCGGTGGGGACACAGATACGCAGTATTTT.